Reported below is one T cell receptor (beta chain). Its antigen is undetermined. Germline lookup yields CDR1 SGHVS and CDR2 FNYEAQ. Germline trimming cut 3 bases from V and 3 bases from J; bases unmatched to any gene: 8. The CDR3 covers 15 residues. The entry originates in a study of identical twins. Study outcomes and limitations: Low generation-probability sequences were in excess among twin-shared out-of-frame alpha sequences. Within beta out-of-frame sequences, the excess sharing observed between twins was weaker. Zero-insertion analyses could be partly confounded by invariant MAIT and iNKT cells.

TCRdb analysed the 5' RACE reads with MiXCR anew, one entry per CDR3 protein. The sample records 250,000 or so distinct CDR3 sequences, around 8.8% being singletons. In addition, the sample was reused for a study of yellow fever vaccine responses in identical twins. This second report adds: Reportedly, twins showed a vaccine T cell response that looked partly convergent and partly personalized.

The sequenced sample consisted of CD8+ T cells sorted from blood. The chain links TRBV7-6 to TRBJ2-7, with TRBD2 matching 7 bases. The clonotype was recovered from a young woman in good health. The CDR3 region is CASSFDRGEDYEQYF. In DNA form, the CDR3 reads TGTGCCAGCAGCTTTGATCGGGGGGAGGACTACGAGCAGTACTTC.